The rows below give T cell receptor beta chains drawn from one sample of a study of blood T cell repertoires in COVID-19. Sequencing was performed with immunoSEQ multiplex PCR; in TCRdb, only in-frame clones are kept and a portion is missing. The data show some 700,000 clones, more than 80% seen once. Sequenced material: peripheral blood. The receptors stem from a woman aged 18-35 years with acute or convalescent COVID-19. CDR3s leave out the opening cysteine and the closing phenylalanine or tryptophan. Rows may omit the clone size; those that give it use once, few, many or a size class.

V gene	J gene	CDR3 length	clone size	CDR3 protein
TRBV19	TRBJ1-2	12	NA	ASSIGATNYGYT
TRBV12-3/TRBV12-4	TRBJ1-1	11	NA	ASSLGQVGVAF
TRBV24-1	TRBJ2-5	14	once	ATSDIRRGGQETQY
TRBV2	TRBJ2-3	14	NA	ASRTISGGFTDTQY
TRBV5-8	TRBJ1-1	11	NA	ASSLGHYTEAF
TRBV7-8	TRBJ2-2	11	NA	ASSLELVGELF
TRBV9	TRBJ1-2	13	NA	ASSGGYRGRGGYT
TRBV2	TRBJ1-2	14	NA	ASSELIAAPMRGYT
TRBV9	TRBJ2-7	14	NA	ASSAEIAGALYEQY
TRBV2	TRBJ1-1	9	NA	ASSGYTEAF
TRBV24-1	TRBJ2-1	17	NA	ATSDIPLGSGGAGNEQF
TRBV5-1	TRBJ2-3	14	NA	ASTLNIALGTDTQY
TRBV9	TRBJ2-1	14	NA	ASSPRGLGDYNEQF
TRBV15	TRBJ2-3	10	NA	ATSIRGDTQY
TRBV19	TRBJ2-7	12	NA	ASSIGSLPYEQY
TRBV4-1	TRBJ2-2	12	NA	ASSTILNTGELF
TRBV11-2	TRBJ2-7	14	NA	ASRTLQGIRTYEQY
TRBV24-1	TRBJ2-3	11	NA	ATSEQITDTQY
TRBV7-2	TRBJ2-1	13	NA	ASSLGQGLTRSQF
TRBV2	TRBJ2-7	11	NA	ASMPGQGREQY
TRBV6-5	TRBJ2-7	13	NA	ASSYGGQISYEQY
TRBV7-3	TRBJ2-7	11	NA	ASSFTGGSEQY
TRBV6-1	TRBJ1-5	14	NA	ASSEGHGQPYQPQH
TRBV30	TRBJ2-5	13	NA	AWRGGTSGQETQY
TRBV19	TRBJ1-1	12	NA	ARYSGVEGTEAF
TRBV5-3	TRBJ2-7	15	NA	ARCLKPERDNPYEQY
TRBV15	TRBJ1-4	14	NA	ATSRDGRTGREKLF
TRBV11-2	TRBJ2-1	13	NA	ASSSIPQGADEQF
TRBV5-4	TRBJ2-5	11	NA	ASSSGDPETQY
TRBV3-1/TRBV3-2	TRBJ2-1	12	NA	ASSSAAGYNEQF
TRBV28	TRBJ1-6	10	NA	ASSLTAGPLH
TRBV10-2	TRBJ2-7	11	few	ASSEVGGREQY
TRBV4-3	TRBJ1-4	11	NA	ASSHRGYEKLF
TRBV6-6	TRBJ2-7	11	once	ASRRDRGYEQY
TRBV18	TRBJ1-5	12	NA	ASSPGQANQPQH
TRBV5-4	TRBJ2-1	13	NA	ASSSTSGGSNEQF
TRBV13	TRBJ1-2	12	once	ASSQEGQSYGYT
TRBV27	TRBJ2-7	13	NA	ASSDSGTGSYEQY
TRBV2	TRBJ1-6	11	NA	ASRIRQGYPLH
TRBV5-1	TRBJ1-2	10	NA	ASGTGGHGYT
TRBV4-2	TRBJ2-1	12	NA	ASSSSGGANEQF
TRBV3-1/TRBV3-2	TRBJ1-1	12	NA	ASSHVDRNTEAF
TRBV25-1	TRBJ1-1	12	NA	ASSELGRGTEAF
TRBV30	TRBJ1-3	13	NA	AGYFDRGSGNTIY
TRBV7-2	TRBJ2-1	13	NA	ASSRTRESYNEQF
TRBV2	TRBJ2-5	13	NA	ASRATGTDQETQY
TRBV19	TRBJ1-2	14	NA	ASSNNERLAGYGYT
TRBV11-3	TRBJ2-1	13	NA	ASSVTGASYNEQF
TRBV27	TRBJ2-7	12	NA	ASRRTGPYYEQY
TRBV6-2/TRBV6-3	TRBJ1-1	13	NA	ASSYGGASNTEAF
TRBV5-5	TRBJ2-2	14	NA	ASSPGAGANTGELF
TRBV6-4	TRBJ1-1	13	NA	ASSDEQGGNTEAF